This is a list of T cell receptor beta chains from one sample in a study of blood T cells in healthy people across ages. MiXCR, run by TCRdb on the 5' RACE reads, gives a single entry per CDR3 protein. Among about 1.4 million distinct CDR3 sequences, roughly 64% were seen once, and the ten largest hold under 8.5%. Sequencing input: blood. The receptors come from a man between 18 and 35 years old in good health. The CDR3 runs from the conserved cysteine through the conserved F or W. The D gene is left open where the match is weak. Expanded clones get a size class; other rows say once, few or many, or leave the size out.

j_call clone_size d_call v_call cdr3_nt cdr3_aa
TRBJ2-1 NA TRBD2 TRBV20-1 TGCAGTGCTAGGGCTAGCGGGGTCATCGGCAATGAGCAGTTCTTC CSARASGVIGNEQFF
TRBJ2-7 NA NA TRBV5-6 TGTGCCAGCAGCTTTTTGGGGGCAACAGTGCAGTACTTC CASSFLGATVQYF
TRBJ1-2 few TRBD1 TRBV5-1 TGCGCCAGCAGAACCACGGACAGGGCTTTTTTTGGCTACACCTTC CASRTTDRAFFGYTF
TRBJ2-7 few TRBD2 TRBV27 TGTGCCAGCAGTTATAGCGGGGGGCACTACGAGCAGTACTTC CASSYSGGHYEQYF
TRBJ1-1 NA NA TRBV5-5 TGTGCCAGCAGCCCGTACATAAACACTGAAGCTTTCTTT CASSPYINTEAFF
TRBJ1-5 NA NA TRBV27 TGTGCCACCCGACAGCATAGCAATCAGCCCCAGCATTTT CATRQHSNQPQHF
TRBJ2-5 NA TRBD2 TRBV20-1 TGCAGTGCTACCGGGTGGGGAGGTCGTAGCGGGGTACCGGGGACCCAGTACTTC CSATGWGGRSGVPGTQYF
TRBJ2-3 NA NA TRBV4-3 TGCGCCAGCAGCCAAGATTGGGCCTTGGGGACGCAGTATTTT CASSQDWALGTQYF
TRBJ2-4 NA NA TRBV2 TGTGCCAGCAGCCCCATTAGAAACATTCAGTACTTC CASSPIRNIQYF
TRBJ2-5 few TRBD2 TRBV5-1 TGCGCCAGCAGCTTGGACCTAGCGGGGGAGACCCAGTACTTC CASSLDLAGETQYF
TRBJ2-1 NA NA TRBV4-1 TGCGCCAGCAGGTCTTTGGGGGGTTCCTACAATGAGCAGTTCTTC CASRSLGGSYNEQFF
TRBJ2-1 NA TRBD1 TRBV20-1 TGCAGTGCTGGGACAGGGGAGGTAAATGAGCAGTTCTTC CSAGTGEVNEQFF
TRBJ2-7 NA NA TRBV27 TGTGCCAGCAGTTTAACTCCGGGACTTCCCTACGAGCAGTACTTC CASSLTPGLPYEQYF
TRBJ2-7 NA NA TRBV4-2 TGTGCCAGCAGCCACCTCGGGGGCCCAAGACCCTACGAGCAGTACTTC CASSHLGGPRPYEQYF
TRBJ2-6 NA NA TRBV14 TGTGCCGGCAGCCAGTCCGCGGGGCCTGGGGCCAACGTCCTGACTTTC CAGSQSAGPGANVLTF
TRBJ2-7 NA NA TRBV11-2 TGTGCCAGCAGCCCCCTCCCCGACTACGAGCAGTACTTC CASSPLPDYEQYF
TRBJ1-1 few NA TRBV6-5 TGTGCCAGCAGGCCAGGGGAGGGCACTGAAGCTTTCTTT CASRPGEGTEAFF
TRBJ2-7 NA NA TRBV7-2 TGTGCCAGCAGCGGCAGTTCGGGTTATGCCGCGTACGAGCAGTACTTC CASSGSSGYAAYEQYF
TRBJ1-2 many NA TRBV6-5 TGTGCCAGCAGTTACGCGGGGTTGAAGGGCTACACCTTC CASSYAGLKGYTF
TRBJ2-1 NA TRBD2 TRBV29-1 TGCAGCGTTGAAGGCGCGACTAGCGGGGGTTCCTACAATGAGCAGTTCTTC CSVEGATSGGSYNEQFF
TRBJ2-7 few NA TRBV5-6 TGTGCCAGCAGCTTGGAATACTCACCAGCCGGGGAGCAGTACTTC CASSLEYSPAGEQYF
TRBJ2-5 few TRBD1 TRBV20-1 TGCAGTGCTAGCAGGGGGAGCGGGACCCAGTACTTC CSASRGSGTQYF
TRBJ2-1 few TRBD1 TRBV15 TGTGCCACCAGCACTAGACAGGGGAGCTCCTACAATGAGCAGTTCTTC CATSTRQGSSYNEQFF
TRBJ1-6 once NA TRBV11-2 TGTGCCAGCAGCCACGGGACGGGAAATTCACCCCTCCACTTT CASSHGTGNSPLHF
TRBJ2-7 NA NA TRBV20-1 TGCAGTGCCGCTCCCTTCGCGCCGTCCTACGAGCAGTACTTC CSAAPFAPSYEQYF
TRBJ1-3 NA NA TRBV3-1 TGTGCCAGCAGCCAAGATTTCGTTAACGGAAACACCATATATTTT CASSQDFVNGNTIYF
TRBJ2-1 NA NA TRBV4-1 TGCGCCAGCAGCCAGGGCCGATCCCTGGGTGAGCAGTTCTTC CASSQGRSLGEQFF
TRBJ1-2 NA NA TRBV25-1 TGTGCCAGCAGCCTATCTGGGAGTAGAGGCTACACCTTC CASSLSGSRGYTF
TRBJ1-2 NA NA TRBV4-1 TGCGCCAGCGGACGGATCAGAGATGGCTACACCTTC CASGRIRDGYTF
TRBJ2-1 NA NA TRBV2 TGTGCCAGCAGTCGGACTGCCAGCTCCTACAATGAGCAGTTCTTC CASSRTASSYNEQFF
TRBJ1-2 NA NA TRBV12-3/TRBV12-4 TGTGCCAGCAGCCGACCGGCAGGGCAAGAGGGCTACACCTTC CASSRPAGQEGYTF
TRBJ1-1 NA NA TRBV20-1 TGCAGTGCTAGAGAGGCAGGCACTGAAGCTTTCTTT CSAREAGTEAFF
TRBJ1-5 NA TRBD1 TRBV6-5 TGTGCCAGCAGTTACAGGGGGCAGGATCAGCCCCAGCATTTT CASSYRGQDQPQHF
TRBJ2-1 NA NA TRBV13 TGTGCCAGCGGGGACACCTACAATGAGCAGTTCTTC CASGDTYNEQFF
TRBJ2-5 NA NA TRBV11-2 TGTGCCAGCAGCTTATTCCGACAACTCGAGACCCAGTACTTC CASSLFRQLETQYF
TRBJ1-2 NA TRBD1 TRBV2 TGTGCCAGCAGCCAATACAGGACAGGGTGCTCCTATGGCTACACCTTC CASSQYRTGCSYGYTF
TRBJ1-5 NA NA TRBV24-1 TGTGCCACCAGCGGACAGTTGAGCAATCAGCCCCAGCATTTT CATSGQLSNQPQHF
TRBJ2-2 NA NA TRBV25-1 TGTGCCAGCAGTGAACAGGTCGGGACCGGGGAGCTGTTTTTT CASSEQVGTGELFF
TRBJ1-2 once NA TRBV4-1 TGCGCCAGCAGCCAACCGTTCCAGCGGACTGGCTACACCTTC CASSQPFQRTGYTF
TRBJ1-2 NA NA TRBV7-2 TGTGCCAGCAGCTTAGCGATCAGGGGTGTGAGTGGCTACACCTTC CASSLAIRGVSGYTF
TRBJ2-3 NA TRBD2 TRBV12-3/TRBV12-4 TGTGCCAGCAGTTTAGGGACTAGCGGGGTCGATACGCAGTATTTT CASSLGTSGVDTQYF